The following is a T cell receptor (beta chain) sequence with its context. The data stem from a study of shared clonotypes between healthy human individuals. This CDR3 contains 15 residues. The ends lost 6 bases at V and 5 bases at J; junction bases unmatched: 14. Germline CDR1 SGHTS, CDR2 YDEGEE. Naive CD8 isolation took CD45RO-negative cells positively selected for CCR7 and excluded terminally differentiated effector memory CD45RA+ cells. Several immunoSEQ 96-well plates shared each subset's DNA, each plate a replicate. TCRdb keeps only in-frame clones here, not all; method: immunoSEQ multiplex PCR. The data contain millions of clones, 85% to 95% of them seen just once; the ten biggest clones take up 0.9% to 1.3%.

The chain uses TRBV5-8 and TRBJ2-7; 7 positions agree with TRBD1. What was sequenced was naive CD8+ T cells sorted from blood. The sequence was obtained from a man between 18 and 35 years old in good health. CDR3 DNA: TGTGCCAGCACCGATAGCTGGACAGGAAAGGACGAGCAGTACTTC. This translates into CASTDSWTGKDEQYF.